What follows are 9 T cell receptor beta chains derived from one specimen sequenced in a study of blood T cell repertoires in COVID-19. Profiling relied on immunoSEQ multiplex PCR, and the TCRdb table lists in-frame clones only, not all of them. This sample has about 75,000 clones, with around 84% found just once. Source material: peripheral blood. The source of these receptors is a woman aged 45 to 65 with acute or convalescent COVID-19.

This chain joins TRBV7-2 and TRBJ2-2; no clear D. This CDR3 has 13 amino acids. V lost 8 bases to trimming and J lost 0 bases, with 7 bases between them. Germline CDR1 SGHTA, CDR2 FQGNSA. CDR3 nucleotides: TGTGCCAGCCGTATATCGAACACCGGGGAGCTGTTTTTT. Protein product: CASRISNTGELFF.

The chain uses TRBV27 and TRBJ1-1; D perhaps matches TRBD1 (5 bases). Trimming cost V 4 bases and J 5 bases, with 11 bases left between them. CDR3 size: 13 residues. CDR1 MNHEY and CDR2 SMNVEV come from the germline V gene (reference sequence). CDR3 amino acids: CASSWGVLTEAFF. Here the CDR3 DNA reads TGTGCCAGCAGTTGGGGGGTTTTAACTGAAGCTTTCTTT.

This chain joins TRBV18 and TRBJ1-2; 7 bases map to TRBD1. The CDR3 runs to 13 residues. Trimming removed 6 bases from V and 2 bases from J; junction bases left unmatched: 3. Germline V gives CDR1 KGHSH, CDR2 LQKENI. CDR3 in amino acids: CASSSDRNYGYTF. CDR3 bases: TGTGCCAGCTCCTCGGACAGGAACTATGGCTACACCTTC.

The rearrangement uses TRBV14 and TRBJ2-7; TRBD2 matches at 13 bases. The CDR3 contains 17 residues. V shed 1 base, J shed 4 bases, and the junction held 7 bases outside the gene matches. CDR1 is SGHDN and CDR2 is FVKESK in the germline V gene. CDR3: CASSQGLAGGPPYEQYF. The CDR3 coding sequence is TGTGCCAGCAGCCAAGGACTAGCGGGAGGACCCCCTTACGAGCAGTACTTC.

This chain uses TRBV7-2 with TRBJ1-1; D is possibly TRBD1 (5 bases). Germline loops: CDR1 SGHTA, CDR2 FQGNSA. The CDR3 consists of 15 residues. The V and J ends lost 5 bases and 3 bases respectively, with 16 bases between them. Here the CDR3 DNA reads TGTGCCAGCAGCCCACGCTGGGGGGGTCACACTGAAGCTTTCTTT. This sequence encodes CASSPRWGGHTEAFF.

This chain uses TRBV7-2 with TRBJ2-2; maybe TRBD1 (6 bases). Between the trimmed V and J ends, which lost 8 bases and 6 bases, there was a span of 16 bases. The CDR3 sequence is 14 residues long. Germline-derived CDR1 and CDR2 are SGHTA and FQGNSA. The CDR3 is CASLLAGEAGELFF. The CDR3 nucleotides read TGTGCCAGCTTATTAGCAGGGGAAGCCGGGGAGCTGTTTTTT. The entire variable domain, with the rest obtained from reference TRBV7-2 and TRBJ2-2, is as follows: GAGVSQSPSNKVTEKGKDVELRCDPISGHTALYWYRQSLGQGLEFLIYFQGNSAPDKSGLPSDRFSAERTGGSVSTLTIQRTQQEDSAVYLCASLLAGEAGELFFGEGSRLTVL.

CDR3 sequence (DNA): TGCGCCAGCCGGGATAACACCGGGGAGCTGTTTTTT. Translating gives CASRDNTGELFF. This chain uses TRBV10-2 with TRBJ2-2; D is possibly TRBD2 (5 bases). In germline, CDR1 is WSHSY, CDR2 SAAADI. Trimming removed 8 bases at V and 2 bases at J, with 6 bases between. The CDR3 loop spans 12 amino acids.

The chain recombines TRBV7-2 with TRBJ2-3; a possible D gene is TRBD1 (5 bases). V lost 7 bases and J lost 1, with 18 bases in between. Germline-derived CDR1 and CDR2 are SGHTA and FQGNSA. CDR3 length: 16 amino acids. CDR3 coding DNA: TGTGCCAGCAAGAAACAAGGGGCTTTGGGCACAGATACGCAGTATTTT. Its translation is CASKKQGALGTDTQYF.

The chain employs TRBV7-2 and TRBJ2-4; D is possibly TRBD2 (5 bases). Germline V gene lookup returns CDR1 SGHTA and CDR2 FQGNSA. V was pared by 5 bases and J by 7 bases, with 21 bases between. This CDR3 comprises 16 residues. This CDR3 reads CASSPPGIPNLNIQYF. The CDR3 DNA sequence: TGTGCCAGCAGCCCACCGGGGATTCCTAACTTGAACATTCAGTACTTC.